Included here is one T cell receptor (beta chain) sequence, with context. Its specificity is not known. The sample originates from a study of CD8+CD57+ T cells in acquired aplastic anemia. Across the study: Sorted CD4+ and CD8+ cells gave a mean 3.2 ug DNA, range roughly 0.2 to 27.4 ug. Study observations and caveats: Patients had twenty-nine CD8+ CDR3 sequences in common with controls (the shared set). Between the patient and control groups, CD8+ Simpson's diversity did not differ significantly.

Genomic DNA was employed as the template in profiling TCR beta VDJ and CDR3. TCRdb re-called the reads with MiXCR, one entry per CDR3 protein. Of a few hundred thousand distinct CDR3 sequences listed, 55% to 60% are singletons. CDR3 size: 15 residues. The junction had 5 bases not matched to a gene; V was cut back by 5 bases and J by 0 bases. Germline lookup yields CDR1 SGHRS and CDR2 YFSETQ. The sample was sorted CD4+, CD8+, or CD8+CD57+ T cells (not recorded which) from PBMCs. This sequence originates from a human donor with severe aplastic anemia or a healthy control (not recorded which). The chain combines TRBV5-1 with TRBJ1-3; TRBD1 matches 7 bases. CDR3 in DNA: TGCGCCAGCAGGGACAGGCCCCGCTCTGGAAACACCATATATTTT. It yields the protein CASRDRPRSGNTIYF.